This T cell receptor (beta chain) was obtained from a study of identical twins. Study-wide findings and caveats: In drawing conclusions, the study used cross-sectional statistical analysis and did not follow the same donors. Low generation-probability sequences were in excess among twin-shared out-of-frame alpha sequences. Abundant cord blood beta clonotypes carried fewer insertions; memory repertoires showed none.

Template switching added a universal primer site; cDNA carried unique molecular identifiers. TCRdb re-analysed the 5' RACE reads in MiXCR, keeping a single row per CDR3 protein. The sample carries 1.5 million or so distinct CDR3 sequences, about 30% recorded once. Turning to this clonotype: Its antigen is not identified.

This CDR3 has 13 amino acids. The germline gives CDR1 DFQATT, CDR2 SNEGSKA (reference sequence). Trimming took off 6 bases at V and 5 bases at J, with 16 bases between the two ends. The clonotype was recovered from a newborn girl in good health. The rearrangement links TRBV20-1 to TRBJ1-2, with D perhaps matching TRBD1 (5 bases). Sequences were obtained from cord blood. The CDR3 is CSASEWGEYGYTF. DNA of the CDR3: TGCAGTGCCAGTGAGTGGGGGGAATATGGCTACACCTTC.